The subject of this entry is one TCR beta chain. Its antigen is still unknown. The record originates from a study of shared clonotypes between healthy human individuals. Notes on the study in general: Naive subsets generally exceeded memory subsets in estimated richness.

CDR3 length equals 16 residues. The V gene's germline CDR1 is SGHRS and CDR2 YFSETQ. Trimming stripped 1 base from V and 0 bases from J, with 12 bases between. Data came from immunoSEQ multiplex PCR; TCRdb stores just in-frame clones and leaves some out. Of roughly 2.5 million clones listed, approximately 92% were seen once; the top ten hold 0.13% to 0.15%. The chain has TRBV5-1 and TRBJ2-3; D unclear. The receptor was isolated from a man aged 18 to 35 in good health. Sequencing was carried out using naive CD4+ T cells sorted from blood. The subset denotes: CD45RA+ positively selected. The CDR3 spells CASSLSSGASTDTQYF. CDR3 nucleotides: TGCGCCAGCAGCTTGAGTTCCGGAGCAAGCACAGATACGCAGTATTTT.